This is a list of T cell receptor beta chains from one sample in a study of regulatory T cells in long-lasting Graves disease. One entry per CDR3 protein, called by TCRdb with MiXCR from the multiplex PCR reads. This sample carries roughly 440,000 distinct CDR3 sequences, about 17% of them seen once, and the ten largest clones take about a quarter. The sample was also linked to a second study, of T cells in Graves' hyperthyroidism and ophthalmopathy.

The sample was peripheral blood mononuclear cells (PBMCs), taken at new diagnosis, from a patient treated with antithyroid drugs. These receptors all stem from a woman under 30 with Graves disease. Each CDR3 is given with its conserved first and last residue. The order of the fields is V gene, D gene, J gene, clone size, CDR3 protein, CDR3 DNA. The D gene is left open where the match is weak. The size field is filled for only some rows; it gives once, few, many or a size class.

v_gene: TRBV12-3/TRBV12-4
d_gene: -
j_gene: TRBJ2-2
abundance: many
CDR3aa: CASSLVGHGELFF
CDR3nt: TGTGCCAGCAGTTTAGTTGGACATGGGGAGCTGTTTTTT

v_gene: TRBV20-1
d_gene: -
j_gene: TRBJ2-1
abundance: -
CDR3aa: CNASTSYYNEQFF
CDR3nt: TGCAATGCTAGTACTAGTTATTACAATGAGCAGTTCTTC

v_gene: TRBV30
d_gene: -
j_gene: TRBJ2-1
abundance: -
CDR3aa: CAWSETPSSYNEQFF
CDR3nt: TGTGCCTGGAGTGAGACTCCCAGCTCCTACAATGAGCAGTTCTTC

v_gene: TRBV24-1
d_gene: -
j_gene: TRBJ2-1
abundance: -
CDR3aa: CATSDTTPASEQFF
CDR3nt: TGTGCCACCAGTGATACCACTCCAGCCAGTGAGCAGTTCTTC

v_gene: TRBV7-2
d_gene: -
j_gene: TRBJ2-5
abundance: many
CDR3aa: CASSRKGGQGAAETQYF
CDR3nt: TGTGCCAGCAGCCGAAAGGGGGGGCAGGGGGCGGCGGAGACCCAGTACTTC

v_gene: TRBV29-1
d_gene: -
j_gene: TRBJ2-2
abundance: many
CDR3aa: CSARVATNTGELFF
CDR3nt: TGCAGCGCCCGGGTAGCGACGAACACCGGGGAGCTGTTTTTT

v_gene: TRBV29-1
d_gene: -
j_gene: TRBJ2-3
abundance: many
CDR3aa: CSVLRTSTDTQYF
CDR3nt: TGCAGCGTCCTTAGGACCAGCACAGATACGCAGTATTTT

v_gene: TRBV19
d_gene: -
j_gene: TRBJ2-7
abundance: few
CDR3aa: CASSGGIFYEQYF
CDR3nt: TGTGCCAGTAGTGGGGGGATCTTCTACGAGCAGTACTTC

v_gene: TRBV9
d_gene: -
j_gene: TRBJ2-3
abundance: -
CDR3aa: CASSVVVTGDGDTQYF
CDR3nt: TGTGCCAGCAGCGTAGTGGTTACGGGAGATGGAGATACGCAGTATTTT

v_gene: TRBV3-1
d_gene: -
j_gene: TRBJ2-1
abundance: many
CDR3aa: CASSQVETSYNEQFF
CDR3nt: TGTGCCAGCAGCCAAGTCGAAACTAGCTACAATGAGCAGTTCTTC

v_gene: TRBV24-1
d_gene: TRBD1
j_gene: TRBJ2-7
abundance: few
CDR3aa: CATSDPGTGGSYEQYF
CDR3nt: TGTGCCACCAGTGACCCCGGGACAGGCGGTTCCTACGAGCAGTACTTC

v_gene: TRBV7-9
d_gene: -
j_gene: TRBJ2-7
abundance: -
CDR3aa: CASSPDWGPYEQYF
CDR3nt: TGTGCCAGCAGCCCCGACTGGGGCCCCTACGAGCAGTACTTC

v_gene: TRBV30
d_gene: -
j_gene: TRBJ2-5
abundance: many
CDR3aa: CAWSGSSGTQYF
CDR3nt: TGTGCCTGGAGCGGGAGTAGTGGGACCCAGTACTTC

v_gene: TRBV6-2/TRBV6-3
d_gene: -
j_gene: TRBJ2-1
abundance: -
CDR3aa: CASSYSITGGENEQFF
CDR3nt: TGTGCCAGCAGTTACTCGATTACAGGGGGGGAGAATGAGCAGTTCTTC

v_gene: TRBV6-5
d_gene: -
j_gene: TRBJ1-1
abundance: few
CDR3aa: CASSYSRYTEAFF
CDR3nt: TGTGCCAGCAGTTACTCCAGGTACACTGAAGCTTTCTTT

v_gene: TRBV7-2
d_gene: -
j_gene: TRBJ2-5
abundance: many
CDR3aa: CASSGLNDGTQYF
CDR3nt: TGTGCCAGCAGCGGTCTGAATGATGGGACCCAGTACTTC

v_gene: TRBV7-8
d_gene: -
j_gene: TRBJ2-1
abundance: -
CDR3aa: CASSQLGRVSGEQFF
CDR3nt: TGTGCCAGCAGCCAATTAGGGCGCGTTTCAGGTGAGCAGTTCTTC

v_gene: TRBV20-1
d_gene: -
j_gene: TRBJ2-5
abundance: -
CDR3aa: CSARDEGETQYF
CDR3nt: TGCAGTGCTAGAGATGAGGGAGAGACCCAGTACTTC

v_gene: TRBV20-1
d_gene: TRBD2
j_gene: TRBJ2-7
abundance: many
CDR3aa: CSARTSGRSVAYEQYF
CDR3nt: TGCAGTGCTAGGACTAGCGGGAGAAGCGTTGCATACGAGCAGTACTTC

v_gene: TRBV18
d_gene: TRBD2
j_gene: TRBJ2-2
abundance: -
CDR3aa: CASSRSTGLAPGELFF
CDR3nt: TGTGCCAGCTCACGGAGCACAGGACTAGCCCCCGGGGAGCTGTTTTTT

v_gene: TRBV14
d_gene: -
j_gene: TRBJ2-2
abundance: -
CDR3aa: CASSQVSGTGELFF
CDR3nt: TGTGCCAGCAGCCAGGTCAGCGGGACCGGGGAGCTGTTTTTT

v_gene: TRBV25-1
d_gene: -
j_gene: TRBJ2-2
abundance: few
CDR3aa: CASSEVGGSGGTGELFF
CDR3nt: TGTGCCAGCAGTGAGGTTGGGGGTTCTGGGGGCACCGGGGAGCTGTTTTTT

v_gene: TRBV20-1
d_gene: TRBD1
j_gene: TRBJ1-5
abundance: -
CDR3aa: CSAPRQGSNQPQHF
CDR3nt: TGCAGTGCCCCCCGACAGGGCAGCAATCAGCCCCAGCATTTT

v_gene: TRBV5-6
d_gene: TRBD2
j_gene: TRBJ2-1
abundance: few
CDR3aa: CASSPLSWISGKAYNEQFF
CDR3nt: TGTGCCAGCAGCCCCCTCTCGTGGATTAGCGGGAAGGCCTACAATGAGCAGTTCTTC

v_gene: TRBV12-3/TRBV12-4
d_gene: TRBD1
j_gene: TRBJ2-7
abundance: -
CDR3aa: CASRGSGQGPLGQYF
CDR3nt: TGTGCCTCCAGAGGATCCGGACAGGGACCTCTTGGGCAGTACTTC

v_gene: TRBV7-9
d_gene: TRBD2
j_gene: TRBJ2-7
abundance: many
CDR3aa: CASSLGGLALLEQYF
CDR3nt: TGTGCCAGCAGCTTAGGGGGACTAGCCCTCCTCGAGCAGTACTTC

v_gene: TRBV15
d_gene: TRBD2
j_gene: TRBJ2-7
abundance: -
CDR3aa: CATRLGGSRDEQYF
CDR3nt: TGTGCCACTCGTTTAGGCGGGAGTAGAGATGAGCAGTACTTC

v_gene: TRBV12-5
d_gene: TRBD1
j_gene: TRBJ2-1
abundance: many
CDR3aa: CASQGDSSYNEQFF
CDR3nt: TGTGCTAGCCAGGGGGATTCGTCCTACAATGAGCAGTTCTTC